This T cell receptor (beta chain) was sequenced during a study of HIV-infected children after antiretroviral therapy interruption. Whole-study context: Interruption group median age about 9.8 years; continuous group about 8 years. Most children had recorded EBV and CMV exposure. Weeks 0, 12, interruption end (24 or 48), and about 3 years post-study gave interruption-arm samples. Study conclusions and caveats: After treatment interruption started, naive CD4+ CDR3 overlap across time points dropped.

This clonotype occurred many times. The antigen is not known. The treatment is: PENTA 11 planned treatment interruption arm or continuous ART arm. The TCR library was built from RNA with a 3' RACE protocol and unique molecular identifiers. TCRdb processed the 3' RACE reads anew with MiXCR; each CDR3 protein has one entry. Here the sample spans around 3,900 distinct CDR3 sequences, about 5% being singletons. From germline, CDR1 is SGHTA and CDR2 FQGNSA. The CDR3 is 15 residues long. J lost 3 bases, V lost 4 bases, and 2 bases had no gene match. The receptor was isolated from a pool of human donors with HIV. The specimen was CD45RO+ CD8+ T cells from PBMCs, pooled from several time points, collected from a donor given antiretroviral therapy, either interrupted or continuous. Subset defined: memory CD8+ CD45RO+ CD45RA- T cells. V usage is TRBV7-2 and J usage is TRBJ2-3; 12 nucleotides line up with TRBD2. The CDR3 spells CASSSSGGATDTQYF. The CDR3 nucleotides are TGTGCCAGCAGCTCTAGCGGGGGGGCGACAGATACGCAGTATTTT.